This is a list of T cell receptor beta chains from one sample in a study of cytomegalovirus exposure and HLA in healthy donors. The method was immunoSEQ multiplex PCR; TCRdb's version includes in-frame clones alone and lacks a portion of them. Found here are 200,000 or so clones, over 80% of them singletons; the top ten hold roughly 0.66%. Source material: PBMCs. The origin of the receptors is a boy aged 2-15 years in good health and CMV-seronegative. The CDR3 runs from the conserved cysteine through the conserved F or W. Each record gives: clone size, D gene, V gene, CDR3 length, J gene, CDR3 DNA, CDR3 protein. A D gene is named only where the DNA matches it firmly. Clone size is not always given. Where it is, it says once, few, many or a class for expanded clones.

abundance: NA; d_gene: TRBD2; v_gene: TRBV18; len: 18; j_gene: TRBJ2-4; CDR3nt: TGTGCCAGCTCATCGAGGACTAGTTCTGATGTTGTCAAAAACATTCAGTACTTC; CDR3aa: CASSSRTSSDVVKNIQYF
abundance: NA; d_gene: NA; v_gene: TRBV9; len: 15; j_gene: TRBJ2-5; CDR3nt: TGTGCCAGCAGCGTTCACCAGGGAGGAGCGGCGACCCAGTACTTC; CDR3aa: CASSVHQGGAATQYF
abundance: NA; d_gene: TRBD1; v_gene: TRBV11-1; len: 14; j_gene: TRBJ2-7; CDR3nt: TGTGCCAGCGGTACACAGGGGTCCTCCTACGAGCAGTACTTC; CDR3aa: CASGTQGSSYEQYF
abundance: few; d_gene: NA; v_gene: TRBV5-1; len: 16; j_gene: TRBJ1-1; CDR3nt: TGCGCCAGCAGCTTGGAGGGGCGGCAGATGAACACTGAAGCTTTCTTT; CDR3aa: CASSLEGRQMNTEAFF
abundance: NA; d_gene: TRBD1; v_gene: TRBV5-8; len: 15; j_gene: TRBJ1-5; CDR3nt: TGTGCCAGCAGCCCACTGGGACAGGGAGGTCAGCCCCAGCATTTT; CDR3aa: CASSPLGQGGQPQHF
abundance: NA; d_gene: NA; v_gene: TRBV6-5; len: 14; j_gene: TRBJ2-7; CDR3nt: TGTGCCAGCAGAAGAAGCGGAAGCTCCTACGAGCAGTACTTC; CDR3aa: CASRRSGSSYEQYF
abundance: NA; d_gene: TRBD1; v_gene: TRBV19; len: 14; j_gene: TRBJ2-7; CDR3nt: TGTGCCAGTAGTAGCCGGACAGGGATAGACGAGCAGTACTTC; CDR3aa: CASSSRTGIDEQYF
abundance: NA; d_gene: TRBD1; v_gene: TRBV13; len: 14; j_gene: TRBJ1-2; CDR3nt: TGTGCCAGCAGCTCTGGACAGGGGGACTATGGCTACACCTTC; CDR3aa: CASSSGQGDYGYTF
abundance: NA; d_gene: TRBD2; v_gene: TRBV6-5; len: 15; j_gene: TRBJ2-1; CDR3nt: TGTGCCAGCAGTTATGGGAGGGACTACTACAATGAGCAGTTCTTC; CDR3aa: CASSYGRDYYNEQFF
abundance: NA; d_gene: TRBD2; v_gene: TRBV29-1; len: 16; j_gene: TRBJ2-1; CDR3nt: TGCAGCGTTGAATCCGGACTAGCGGGAGGGCGTGATGAGCAGTTCTTC; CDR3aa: CSVESGLAGGRDEQFF
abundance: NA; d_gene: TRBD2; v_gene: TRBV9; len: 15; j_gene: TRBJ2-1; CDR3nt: TGTGCCAGCAGCTTAGGACTAGCGGGGTACAATGAGCAGTTCTTC; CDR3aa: CASSLGLAGYNEQFF
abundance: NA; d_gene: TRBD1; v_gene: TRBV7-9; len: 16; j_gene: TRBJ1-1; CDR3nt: TGTGCCAGCAGACTGGGACAGGGAGAGATGAACACTGAAGCTTTCTTT; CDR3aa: CASRLGQGEMNTEAFF
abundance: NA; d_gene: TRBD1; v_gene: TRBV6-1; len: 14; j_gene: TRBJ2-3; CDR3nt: TGTGCCAGCAGTGAAGGGACAGGGGAAGGTACGCAGTATTTT; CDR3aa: CASSEGTGEGTQYF
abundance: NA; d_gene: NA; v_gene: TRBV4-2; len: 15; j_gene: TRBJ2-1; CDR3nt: TGTGCCAGCAGCCAGGAACTAGCCCCGTGGGATGAGCAGTTCTTC; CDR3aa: CASSQELAPWDEQFF
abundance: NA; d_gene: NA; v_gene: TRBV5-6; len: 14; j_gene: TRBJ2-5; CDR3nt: TGTGCCAGCAGCTTCGGGAACACCGAAGAGACCCAGTACTTC; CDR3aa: CASSFGNTEETQYF
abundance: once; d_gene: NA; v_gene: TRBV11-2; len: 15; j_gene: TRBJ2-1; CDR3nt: TGTGCCAGCAGCTTAAGCCAGGGGAGCCACAATGAGCAGTTCTTC; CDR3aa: CASSLSQGSHNEQFF
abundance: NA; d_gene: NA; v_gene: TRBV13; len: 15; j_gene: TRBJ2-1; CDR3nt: TGTGCCAGCAGCGGCAGGGGTTCGGTCTACAATGAGCAGTTCTTC; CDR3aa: CASSGRGSVYNEQFF
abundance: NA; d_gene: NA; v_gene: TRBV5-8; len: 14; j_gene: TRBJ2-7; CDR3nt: TGTGCCAGCAGCTACTTATCCGACGGGATAGAGCAGTACTTC; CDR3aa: CASSYLSDGIEQYF
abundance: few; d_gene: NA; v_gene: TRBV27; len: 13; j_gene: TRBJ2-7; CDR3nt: TGTGCCAGCGTCGGCGGGGCCTCCTACGAGCAGTACTTC; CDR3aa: CASVGGASYEQYF